The 30 T cell receptor beta chains reported below all come from one sample, sequenced in a study of cytomegalovirus exposure and HLA in healthy donors. Primers: 60 Vbeta forward and 13 Jbeta reverse. Here immunoSEQ multiplex PCR was the method, and the copy in TCRdb shows in-frame clones only, minus some. The sample records around 180,000 clones, approximately 80% being singletons. What was sequenced was PBMCs. The receptors were gathered from a man between 18 and 35 years old in good health and CMV-seronegative.

This clone has a single count. The J gene is TRBJ1-1, the V gene TRBV29-1; D may be TRBD1 (5 bases). V was clipped by 6 bases and J by 3 bases, with 14 bases between them. Germline assignment: CDR1 SQVTM and CDR2 ANQGSEA. This CDR3 comprises 13 residues. The CDR3 sequence: CSVTLGGDTEAFF. The DNA for the CDR3 is TGCAGCGTAACGTTGGGGGGGGACACTGAAGCTTTCTTT.

The genes are TRBV15 and TRBJ2-2; the match to TRBD1 covers 9 bases. CDR1 and CDR2 (germline): LNHNV, YYDKDF (reference sequence). V was clipped by 6 bases and J by 7 bases; unmatched bases: 12. CDR3 length equals 16 residues. CDR3 sequence: CATRNQDRGIVGELFF. In DNA, the CDR3 is TGTGCCACCAGGAACCAAGACAGGGGGATCGTCGGGGAGCTGTTTTTT.

The chain joins TRBV27 to TRBJ2-7; a possible D gene is TRBD2 (6 bases). The CDR3 contains 15 residues. Germline CDR1 is MNHEY and CDR2 is SMNVEV (reference sequence). Trimming cost V 3 bases and J 1 base, with 13 bases left between them. The CDR3 bases are TGTGCCAGCAGTTTCGTGACTAGTGATTCCTACGAGCAGTACTTC. Encoded protein: CASSFVTSDSYEQYF.

DNA of the CDR3: TGTGCCAGCAGTGACTTGGGCACTGAAGCTTTCTTT. Encoded protein: CASSDLGTEAFF. This sequence joins TRBV9 and TRBJ1-1; D gene unclear. The CDR3 totals 12 residues. Germline CDR1 is SGDLS and CDR2 is YYNGEE. Trimming removed 5 bases at V and 4 bases at J, with 9 bases between.

The chain links TRBV6-5 to TRBJ2-1; maybe TRBD1 (5 bases). Per the germline V gene, CDR1 is MNHEY and CDR2 is SVGAGI. The CDR3 extends over 14 amino acids. V lost 10 bases, J lost 8 bases, and 21 bases lay in between. In DNA form, the CDR3 reads TGTGCCACCAACCCGGAAGGGGAACGGGATGAGCAGTTCTTC. It yields the protein CATNPEGERDEQFF.

The J gene is TRBJ2-2, the V gene TRBV19; possibly TRBD1 for D (6 bases). The CDR3 sequence is 16 residues long. Trimming cost V 6 bases and J 4 bases, with 18 bases left between them. Germline assignment: CDR1 LNHDA and CDR2 SQIVND (reference sequence). The CDR3 is CASRGWTVSGTGELFF. The DNA of the CDR3 is TGTGCCAGTAGGGGCTGGACAGTCTCGGGCACCGGGGAGCTGTTTTTT.

The chain combines TRBV5-4 with TRBJ1-1, with unresolved D. Germline V gene sequence: CDR1 SGHNT, CDR2 YYREEE (reference sequence). This CDR3 is 13 amino acids long. V was cut by 4 bases and J by 1 base, with 8 bases left in between. In DNA form, the CDR3 reads TGTGCCAGCAGCCCCCGCGGGAACACTGAAGCTTTCTTT. This codes for CASSPRGNTEAFF.

This chain uses TRBV30 with TRBJ2-2, with unresolved D. Deletions cut 0 bases from V and 6 bases from J, with 8 bases between. Germline values: CDR1 GTSNPN, CDR2 SVGIG (reference sequence). The CDR3 loop spans 13 amino acids. CDR3 protein: CAWSVLGSGELFF. CDR3 nucleotides: TGTGCCTGGAGTGTTCTCGGGTCCGGGGAGCTGTTTTTT.

The gene calls are TRBV19 and TRBJ1-4; unclear D gene. This CDR3 is built from 13 residues. Trimming removed 7 bases at V and 8 bases at J, with 14 bases between. Germline loops: CDR1 LNHDA, CDR2 SQIVND (reference sequence). The CDR3 here is CASKHFSGEKLFF. The CDR3 DNA is TGTGCCAGTAAACACTTTTCAGGCGAAAAACTGTTTTTT. The whole variable domain, remainder taken from reference TRBV19 and TRBJ1-4, is DGGITQSPKYLFRKEGQNVTLSCEQNLNHDAMYWYRQDPGQGLRLIYYSQIVNDFQKGDIAEGYSVSREKKESFPLTVTSAQKNPTAFYLCASKHFSGEKLFFGSGTQLSVL.

This chain joins TRBV28 and TRBJ1-5, with unresolved D. Germline CDR1 MDHEN, CDR2 SYDVKM. Trimming removed 6 bases at V and 3 bases at J, with 18 bases between. The CDR3 extends over 16 amino acids. The CDR3 region is CASSPNTSGNNQPQHF. CDR3 DNA sequence: TGTGCCAGCAGCCCAAACACTTCAGGAAACAATCAGCCCCAGCATTTT.

This clone has just a few counts. The gene calls are TRBV29-1 and TRBJ2-1; weak D call: TRBD2 (6 bases). V was clipped by 4 bases and J by 8 bases, with 15 bases between them. This CDR3 is 13 amino acids long. Germline V gene sequence: CDR1 SQVTM, CDR2 ANQGSEA. The CDR3 DNA is TGCAGCGTTGGTAGCGGAGGGAGCTATGAGCAGTTCTTC. It translates to CSVGSGGSYEQFF.

This clone was detected only once. The V call is TRBV7-9, the J call TRBJ2-5; TRBD2 aligns across 8 bases. J was trimmed by 1 base and V by 5 bases; bases with no gene match: 9. The germline V gene has CDR1 SEHNR and CDR2 FQNEAQ (reference sequence). This CDR3 is built from 16 residues. CDR3: CASSRPGGAVQETQYF. Written as DNA, the CDR3 is TGTGCCAGCAGCCGCCCGGGGGGGGCTGTCCAAGAGACCCAGTACTTC.

A remark on this clone: Other DNA sequences in the sample encode the same CDR3. The gene calls are TRBV9 and TRBJ1-1; 8 nucleotides line up with TRBD1. The V segment lost 2 bases and the J segment 3 bases; nucleotides outside the gene matches: 0. Per the germline V gene, CDR1 is SGDLS and CDR2 is YYNGEE. The CDR3 consists of 13 residues. Written as DNA, the CDR3 is TGTGCCAGCAGCGTGGACAGGGACACTGAAGCTTTCTTT. This translates into CASSVDRDTEAFF.

The J gene is TRBJ2-3, the V gene TRBV14, with a possible D match to TRBD2 (6 bases). CDR3 length equals 15 residues. V was pared by 5 bases and J by 5 bases, with 17 bases between. Germline values: CDR1 SGHDN, CDR2 FVKESK. In DNA, the CDR3 is TGTGCCAGCAGCTCGGGACTCCTCAGCGTAGATACGCAGTATTTT. It translates to CASSSGLLSVDTQYF. Using reference TRBV14 and TRBJ2-3 for the parts outside the CDR3, the full variable domain is EAGVTQFPSHSVIEKGQTVTLRCDPISGHDNLYWYRRVMGKEIKFLLHFVKESKQDESGMPNNRFLAERTGGTYSTLKVQPAELEDSGVYFCASSSGLLSVDTQYFGPGTRLTVL.

The CDR3 sequence is CASSFLAGNNEQFF. The CDR3 DNA sequence: TGTGCCAGCAGCTTCCTAGCGGGAAACAATGAGCAGTTCTTC. The gene calls are TRBV6-5 and TRBJ2-1; 9 bases are a match to TRBD2. V lost 6 bases and J lost 5; bases outside the gene matches: 5. Germline values: CDR1 MNHEY, CDR2 SVGAGI. The CDR3 covers 14 residues.

The chain carries TRBV19 and TRBJ2-6, with D tentatively TRBD1 (8 bases). Trimming took off 5 bases at V and 0 bases at J, with 17 bases between the two ends. This CDR3 is 18 amino acids long. Germline V lookup: CDR1 LNHDA, CDR2 SQIVND (reference sequence). The CDR3 nucleotides read TGTGCCAGTAGTGCCGGACAGGGCGGGGGCTCTGGGGCCAACGTCCTGACTTTC. Translation: CASSAGQGGGSGANVLTF. The full variable domain, completed using reference TRBV19 and TRBJ2-6, is DGGITQSPKYLFRKEGQNVTLSCEQNLNHDAMYWYRQDPGQGLRLIYYSQIVNDFQKGDIAEGYSVSREKKESFPLTVTSAQKNPTAFYLCASSAGQGGGSGANVLTFGAGSRLTVL.

The chain recombines TRBV7-2 with TRBJ2-5; D not resolved. CDR3 size: 11 residues. V was shortened by 6 bases and J by 2 bases, with 4 bases between the two germline ends. Per the germline V gene, CDR1 is SGHTA and CDR2 is FQGNSA. The chain's CDR3 is CASRTQETQYF. CDR3 DNA: TGTGCCAGCAGGACACAAGAGACCCAGTACTTC.

The DNA for the CDR3 is TGTGCCAGCAGCCAAGATTTGCGGGGTGAGCAGTACTTC. Residues: CASSQDLRGEQYF. V and J are TRBV14 and TRBJ2-7; D perhaps matches TRBD2 (6 bases). Trimming removed 0 bases from V and 7 bases from J, with 10 bases in between. Per the germline V gene, CDR1 is SGHDN and CDR2 is FVKESK. CDR3 length: 13 residues.

The chain combines TRBV2 with TRBJ1-6; D might be TRBD1 (5 bases). This CDR3 has 12 residues. Trimming shortened V by 6 bases and J by 5 bases, and 5 bases separated the two germline ends. Germline CDR1 and CDR2: SNHLY and FYNNEI. The DNA for the CDR3 is TGTGCCAGCAGGACAGATAATTCACCCCTCCACTTT. Translated, it gives CASRTDNSPLHF. Drawing the rest from reference TRBV2 and TRBJ1-6, the complete variable domain is EPEVTQTPSHQVTQMGQEVILRCVPISNHLYFYWYRQILGQKVEFLVSFYNNEISEKSEIFDDQFSVERPDGSNFTLKIRSTKLEDSAMYFCASRTDNSPLHFGNGTRLTVT.

The V call is TRBV9, the J call TRBJ2-1, with 8 bases lining up with TRBD2. V lost 0 bases, J lost 5 bases, and 1 base stayed unmatched. This CDR3 is 14 amino acids long. Looked up from germline, CDR1 is SGDLS and CDR2 is YYNGEE. The CDR3 region has the DNA TGTGCCAGCAGCGTAGGTAGCGGGGACAATGAGCAGTTCTTC. The encoded protein is CASSVGSGDNEQFF.

J is TRBJ2-3 and V is TRBV5-6; D remains ambiguous. This CDR3 region has 12 residues. Trimming removed 4 bases from V and 3 bases from J, with 6 bases in between. CDR1 SGHDT and CDR2 YYEEEE come from the germline V gene. CDR3 amino acids: CASSARTDTQYF. CDR3 coding DNA: TGTGCCAGCAGCGCTAGGACAGATACGCAGTATTTT.

The chain joins TRBV7-9 to TRBJ2-7; weak D call: TRBD1 (6 bases). V lost 1 base, J lost 2 bases, and 9 bases lay in between. This CDR3 region has 14 residues. Looked up from germline, CDR1 is SEHNR and CDR2 is FQNEAQ (reference sequence). The chain's CDR3 is CASSLGQATYEQYF. The CDR3, as DNA: TGTGCCAGCAGCTTAGGACAGGCCACCTACGAGCAGTACTTC.

The V call is TRBV15, the J call TRBJ2-1, with 7 bases lining up with TRBD2. CDR1 is LNHNV, CDR2 YYDKDF, per germline (reference sequence). The ends lost 8 bases at V and 0 bases at J; junction bases unmatched: 10. The CDR3 length is 16 residues. The CDR3 coding sequence is TGTGCCACCGAACACTCAGGCGGGAGCTCCTACAATGAGCAGTTCTTC. Its translation is CATEHSGGSSYNEQFF. Combining the CDR3 with reference TRBV15 and TRBJ2-1 gives the whole variable domain DAMVIQNPRYQVTQFGKPVTLSCSQTLNHNVMYWYQQKSSQAPKLLFHYYDKDFNNEADTPDNFQSRRPNTSFCFLDIRSPGLGDTAMYLCATEHSGGSSYNEQFFGPGTRLTVL.

The sample holds a few counts of this clone. The CDR3 coding sequence is TGCGCCAGCAGCCACGCTACCACCCTATCCTACGAGCAGTACTTC. Translating it yields CASSHATTLSYEQYF. The V call is TRBV4-1, the J call TRBJ2-7; D not certain. V was cut by 3 bases and J by 1 base, with 13 bases left in between. The CDR3 is made up of 15 amino acids. Germline CDR1 reads MGHRA; CDR2 reads YSYEKL.

Notes on this clone: Other DNA variants within this sample encode the same CDR3. The chain recombines TRBV14 with TRBJ2-7, with D unresolved. The CDR3 sequence is 11 residues long. Deletions cut 2 bases from V and 4 bases from J, with 3 bases between. CDR1 SGHDN and CDR2 FVKESK come from the germline V gene. The CDR3 spells CASSQLYEQYF. In nucleotides, the CDR3 is TGTGCCAGCAGCCAACTGTACGAGCAGTACTTC.

The V call is TRBV19, the J call TRBJ1-2, with D uncertain. The CDR3 is 14 residues long. V was clipped by 1 base and J by 4 bases, with 10 bases between them. Germline V gene data show CDR1 as LNHDA and CDR2 as SQIVND (reference sequence). CDR3 sequence (DNA): TGTGCCAGTAGTATAGCTGGAGCAATCTATGGCTACACCTTC. Protein product: CASSIAGAIYGYTF. Complete variable domain (other parts from reference TRBV19 and TRBJ1-2): DGGITQSPKYLFRKEGQNVTLSCEQNLNHDAMYWYRQDPGQGLRLIYYSQIVNDFQKGDIAEGYSVSREKKESFPLTVTSAQKNPTAFYLCASSIAGAIYGYTFGSGTRLTVV.

The sample holds a few counts of this clone. The V call is TRBV27, the J call TRBJ2-2, with 7 bases matching TRBD2. Per the germline V gene, CDR1 is MNHEY and CDR2 is SMNVEV (reference sequence). J was trimmed by 2 bases and V by 5 bases; bases with no gene match: 5. This CDR3 comprises 15 residues. CDR3: CASSPAGLNTGELFF. The CDR3 coding sequence is TGTGCCAGCAGTCCAGCGGGACTCAACACCGGGGAGCTGTTTTTT.

The CDR3 DNA reads as TGTGCCAGAAGCGGGGGGGAGAGACCCCAGCATTTT. Translating gives CARSGGERPQHF. This chain connects TRBV5-3 to TRBJ1-5; D perhaps matches TRBD1 (5 bases). TRBV5-3 is marked as an open reading frame, function uncertain. This CDR3 contains 12 residues. V gave up 4 bases and J gave up 10 bases, with 12 bases separating them.

This clone came up many times. This rearrangement joins TRBV7-6 to TRBJ2-1; 9 positions match TRBD2. The CDR3 sequence is 15 residues long. V trimming: 0 bases; J trimming: 9 bases; junction bases outside the gene matches: 6. The germline V gene encodes CDR1 SGHVS and CDR2 FNYEAQ. CDR3 protein: CASSLAAGGLFEQFF. The CDR3 DNA reads as TGTGCCAGCAGCTTAGCCGCGGGGGGGCTGTTTGAGCAGTTCTTC.

The DNA of the CDR3 is TGTGCCAGCAGCGTAGGGGCAGGGTTAAAGGGCTACACCTTC. It codes for CASSVGAGLKGYTF. The chain links TRBV9 to TRBJ1-2; D is possibly TRBD1 (5 bases). With 0 bases removed from V and 8 bases from J, the gap between germline ends came to 14 bases. The germline V gene has CDR1 SGDLS and CDR2 YYNGEE. CDR3 length equals 14 residues.